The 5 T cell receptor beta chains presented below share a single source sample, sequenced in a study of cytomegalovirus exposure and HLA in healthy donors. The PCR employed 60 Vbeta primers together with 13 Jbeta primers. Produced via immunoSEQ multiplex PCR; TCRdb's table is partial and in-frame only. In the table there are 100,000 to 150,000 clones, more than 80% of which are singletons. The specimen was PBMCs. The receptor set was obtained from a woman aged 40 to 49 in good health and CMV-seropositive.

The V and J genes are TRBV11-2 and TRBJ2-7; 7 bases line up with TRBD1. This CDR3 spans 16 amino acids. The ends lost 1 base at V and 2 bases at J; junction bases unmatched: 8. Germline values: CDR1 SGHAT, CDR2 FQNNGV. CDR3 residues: CASSLVKGTVTYEQYF. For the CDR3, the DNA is TGTGCCAGCAGCTTAGTAAAGGGGACAGTTACCTACGAGCAGTACTTC.

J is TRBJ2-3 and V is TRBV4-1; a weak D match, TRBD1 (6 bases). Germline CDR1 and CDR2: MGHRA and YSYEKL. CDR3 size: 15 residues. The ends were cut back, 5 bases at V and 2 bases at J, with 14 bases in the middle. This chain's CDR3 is CASSTRQAITDTQYF. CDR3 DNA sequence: TGCGCCAGCAGCACCCGACAGGCAATCACAGATACGCAGTATTTT.

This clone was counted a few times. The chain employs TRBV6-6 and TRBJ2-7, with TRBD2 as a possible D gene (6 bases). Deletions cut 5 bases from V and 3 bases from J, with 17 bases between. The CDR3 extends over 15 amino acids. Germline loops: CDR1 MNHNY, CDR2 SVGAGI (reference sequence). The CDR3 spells CASSLPGVYDYEQYF. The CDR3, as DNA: TGTGCCAGCAGTCTACCGGGGGTCTACGACTACGAGCAGTACTTC.

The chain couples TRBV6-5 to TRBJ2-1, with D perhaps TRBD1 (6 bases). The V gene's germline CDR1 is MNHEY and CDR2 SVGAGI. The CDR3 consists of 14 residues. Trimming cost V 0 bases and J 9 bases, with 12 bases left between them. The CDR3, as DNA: TGTGCCAGCAGTTACTCTAGGACAGCAACTGAGCAGTTCTTC. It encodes CASSYSRTATEQFF.

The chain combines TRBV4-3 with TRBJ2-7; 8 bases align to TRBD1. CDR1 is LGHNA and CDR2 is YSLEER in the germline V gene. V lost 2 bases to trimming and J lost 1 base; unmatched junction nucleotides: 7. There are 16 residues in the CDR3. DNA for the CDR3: TGCGCCAGCAGCCAACCTAGGACAGGGCTGTCCTACGAGCAGTACTTC. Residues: CASSQPRTGLSYEQYF.